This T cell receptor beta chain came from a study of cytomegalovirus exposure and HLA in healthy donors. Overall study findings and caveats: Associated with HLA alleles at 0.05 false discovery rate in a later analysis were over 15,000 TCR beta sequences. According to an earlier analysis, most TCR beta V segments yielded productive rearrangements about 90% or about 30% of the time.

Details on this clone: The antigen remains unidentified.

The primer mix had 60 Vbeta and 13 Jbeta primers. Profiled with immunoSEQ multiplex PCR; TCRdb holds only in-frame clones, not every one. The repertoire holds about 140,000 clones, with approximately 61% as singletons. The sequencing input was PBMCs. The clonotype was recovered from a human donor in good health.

CDR3 nucleotide sequence: TGTGCCAGCAGTGAATCGAGGAGTCTAGGACAGAGGGGCAATGAGCAGTTCTTC. This sequence encodes CASSESRSLGQRGNEQFF. V and J are TRBV6-1 and TRBJ2-1, with D maybe TRBD1 (6 bases). Trimming pared 2 bases from V and 6 bases from J, leaving 23 bases between. Germline V gene lookup returns CDR1 MNHNS and CDR2 SASEGT. The CDR3 has 18 residues.